These T cell receptor beta chains were read from a single sample in a study of cytomegalovirus exposure and HLA in healthy donors. Assay: immunoSEQ multiplex PCR; the TCRdb copy retains only in-frame clones and omits some. The sample holds approximately 100,000 clones, over 85% seen once. The sample taken for sequencing was PBMCs. The origin of the receptors is a woman aged 30 to 39 in good health and CMV-seropositive. The CDR3 runs from the conserved cysteine through the conserved F or W. D genes are given only for firm matches. Size tells how often a clone was seen (once, few, many) or the class of an expanded clone, and some rows leave it out.

D gene	V gene	clone size	J gene	CDR3 DNA	CDR3 protein
TRBD1	TRBV28	NA	TRBJ1-1	TGTGCCAGCAGCTCCCTCCGGGGACAGTTGAACACTGAAGCTTTCTTT	CASSSLRGQLNTEAFF
TRBD2	TRBV10-1	NA	TRBJ2-5	TGCGCCAGCCGGGGGGCCCCTGCGGGAGGGCCTTCGGGCCAAGAGACCCAGTACTTC	CASRGAPAGGPSGQETQYF
TRBD1	TRBV18	NA	TRBJ2-6	TGTGCCAGCTCACGGAACAGGGGTTTCTCTGGGGCCAACGTCCTGACTTTC	CASSRNRGFSGANVLTF
TRBD1	TRBV27	NA	TRBJ1-4	TGTGCCAGCAGTGGTACGGGACAGGGAACGGAAAAACTGTTTTTT	CASSGTGQGTEKLFF
NA	TRBV6-5	NA	TRBJ2-1	TGTGCCAGCACAAGGGGCGGGGAGTACAATGAGCAGTTCTTC	CASTRGGEYNEQFF
TRBD2	TRBV19	NA	TRBJ2-1	TGTGCCAGTACCTCCCTTGCGGGAGGGAGGGGCAATGAGCAGTTCTTC	CASTSLAGGRGNEQFF
TRBD2	TRBV7-9	NA	TRBJ2-7	TGTGCCAGCAGCTCGGGGACTAGCCGGACCTACGAGCAGTACTTC	CASSSGTSRTYEQYF
TRBD2	TRBV2	NA	TRBJ2-1	TGTGCCAGCGCGGGACTAGTCTCCCGCCCCAATGAGCAGTTCTTC	CASAGLVSRPNEQFF
TRBD1	TRBV5-1	once	TRBJ2-1	TGCGCCAGCAGTACCGGGACAGTAAATGAGCAGTTCTTC	CASSTGTVNEQFF
NA	TRBV30	NA	TRBJ2-6	TGTGCCTGGGCAGTCCCTGGGGCCAACGTCCTGACTTTC	CAWAVPGANVLTF
NA	TRBV19	NA	TRBJ1-1	TGTGCCAGTAGTAGTAAGAACACTGAAGCTTTCTTT	CASSSKNTEAFF
NA	TRBV28	NA	TRBJ2-3	TGTGCCAGCAGGTCCCCACTAGTGTCTGATACGCAGTATTTT	CASRSPLVSDTQYF
TRBD2	TRBV5-4	NA	TRBJ2-1	TGTGCCAGCAGCTTGCCGTCTGGGGGACTAGCCTACAATGAGCAGTTCTTC	CASSLPSGGLAYNEQFF
TRBD1	TRBV5-5	NA	TRBJ1-2	TGTGCCAGCAGCTGGGACAGGGCCAACTATGGCTACACCTTC	CASSWDRANYGYTF
NA	TRBV18	NA	TRBJ2-1	TGTGCCAGCTCACCGGTGGAGGGACGGTACAATGAGCAGTTCTTC	CASSPVEGRYNEQFF
TRBD2	TRBV9	NA	TRBJ2-1	TGTGCCAGCAGCGTAGGGTCTAGCGGAGGCAATGAGCAGTTCTTC	CASSVGSSGGNEQFF
TRBD2	TRBV27	once	TRBJ2-7	TGTGCCAGCAGTCTAGCGGGACAGATAGACTACGAGCAGTACTTC	CASSLAGQIDYEQYF
NA	TRBV30	NA	TRBJ1-1	TGTGCCTGGAGTGTACCCCGGGTAATGAACACTGAAGCTTTCTTT	CAWSVPRVMNTEAFF
TRBD2	TRBV7-8	NA	TRBJ2-3	TGTGCCAGCAGCTCCGATGGACTAGTTGCAGATACGCAGTATTTT	CASSSDGLVADTQYF
TRBD1	TRBV18	NA	TRBJ2-4	TGTGCCAGCTCACCGGGGGACAGGGTAGCCAAAAACATTCAGTACTTC	CASSPGDRVAKNIQYF
NA	TRBV5-6	NA	TRBJ1-3	TGTGCCAGCAGCTTGGTTTCTAGTCGCTCTGGAAACACCATATATTTT	CASSLVSSRSGNTIYF
TRBD2	TRBV2	NA	TRBJ2-1	TGTGCCAGCAGTCCAAATTTAGGACTAGCGGGAGACAATGAGCAGTTCTTC	CASSPNLGLAGDNEQFF
TRBD1	TRBV27	NA	TRBJ2-7	TGTGCCAGCAGTCTTCAAGACAGGGACGAGCAGTACTTC	CASSLQDRDEQYF
NA	TRBV27	NA	TRBJ1-4	TGTGCCAGCAGTTTATTATCTGCCGGGTTAGAACTGTTTTTT	CASSLLSAGLELFF
NA	TRBV7-8	NA	TRBJ1-5	TGTGCCAGCAGCTTAGGGCGACAGTCAGGTCAGCCCCAGCATTTT	CASSLGRQSGQPQHF
TRBD2	TRBV7-3	NA	TRBJ2-7	TGTGCCAGCAGCCCCCAGCCTCCGACAGGGATCCCACCAGCGGGAGGTGTCTACGAGCAGTACTTC	CASSPQPPTGIPPAGGVYEQYF
NA	TRBV7-3	NA	TRBJ2-2	TGTGCCAGCAGCCGAGACGCTATTGCGGGCACCGGGGAGCTGTTTTTT	CASSRDAIAGTGELFF
NA	TRBV7-2	NA	TRBJ2-7	TGTGCCAGCAGCCGGACAGACTCCTACGAGCAGTACTTC	CASSRTDSYEQYF
NA	TRBV10-2	NA	TRBJ2-2	TGCGCCAGCCGGGGGACGAACACCGGGGAGCTGTTTTTT	CASRGTNTGELFF
TRBD1	TRBV18	few	TRBJ1-1	TGTGCCAGCTCACCCAGGGGGTCCACTGAAGCTTTCTTT	CASSPRGSTEAFF
NA	TRBV6-1	NA	TRBJ1-2	TGTGCCAGCAGTCGCGGCGGGGGCTCGGGTGGCTACACCTTC	CASSRGGGSGGYTF
NA	TRBV9	NA	TRBJ2-1	TGTGCCAGCAGCGCCTTCCCCTACAATGAGCAGTTCTTC	CASSAFPYNEQFF
TRBD1	TRBV4-3	once	TRBJ1-2	TGCGCCAGCAGCCCAGGTGAGGACAGGGCCTATGGCTACACCTTC	CASSPGEDRAYGYTF
NA	TRBV7-8	NA	TRBJ1-3	TGTGCCAGCAGCCCGCGGGGTGAAGGGTCTGGAAACACCATATATTTT	CASSPRGEGSGNTIYF
NA	TRBV6-5	once	TRBJ1-5	TGTGCCAGCAGAGAGACAGGATACAATCAGCCCCAGCATTTT	CASRETGYNQPQHF
TRBD1	TRBV7-2	NA	TRBJ1-2	TGTGCCAGCAGTCAGCAGGGGGCGTCTGGCTACACCTTC	CASSQQGASGYTF